What follows is one T cell receptor beta chain and its context. This specimen belongs to a study of blood T cell repertoires in COVID-19. Overall study: Whether acute or convalescent, the COVID-19 samples came from the United States, Italy and Spain. T cells, B-cell-depleted T cells, or PBMCs supplied cDNA or gDNA.

CDR3 length: 16 residues. Germline V gene sequence: CDR1 SGHNT, CDR2 YYREEE (reference sequence). V gave up 4 bases and J gave up 0 bases; unmatched junction bases: 6. In the authors' methods: From reference gene primer amplification, estimates of nucleated cell counts were derived. Only in-frame clones appear in the TCRdb table, and some are missing; sequencing was by immunoSEQ multiplex PCR. V and J calls plus clone size are reproduced from that table; the DNA served to infer D and trimming. The profile covers about 100,000 clones, with more than 85% appearing a single time and approximately 7% taken by the ten largest.

The TCR was taken from a man aged 25 to 40 in a cohort sampled during active COVID-19. The rearrangement links TRBV5-4 to TRBJ2-3; the match to TRBD2 covers 9 bases. What was sequenced was peripheral blood. Here the CDR3 DNA reads TGTGCCAGCAGCAGGGCTAGCGGGGAAAGCACAGATACGCAGTATTTT. Its translation: CASSRASGESTDTQYF.